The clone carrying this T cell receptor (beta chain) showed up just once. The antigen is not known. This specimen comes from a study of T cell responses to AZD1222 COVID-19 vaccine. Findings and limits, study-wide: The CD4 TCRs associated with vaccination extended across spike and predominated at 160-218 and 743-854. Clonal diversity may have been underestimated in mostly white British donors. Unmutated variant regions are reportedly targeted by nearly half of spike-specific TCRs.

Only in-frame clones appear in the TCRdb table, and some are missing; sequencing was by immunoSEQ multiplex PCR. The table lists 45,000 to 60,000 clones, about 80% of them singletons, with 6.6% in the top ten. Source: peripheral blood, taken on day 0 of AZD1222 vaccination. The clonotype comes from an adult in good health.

The CDR3 loop reads CASSLVGRGANVLTF. The CDR3 DNA is TGTGCCAGCAGCTTGGTGGGGAGGGGGGCCAACGTCCTGACTTTC. The rearrangement uses TRBV5-4 and TRBJ2-6, with D tentatively TRBD2 (6 bases). V lost 0 bases, J lost 4 bases, and 8 bases lay in between. Per the germline V gene, CDR1 is SGHNT and CDR2 is YYREEE (reference sequence). The CDR3 sequence is 15 residues long. Looking up the rest from reference TRBV5-4 and TRBJ2-6 gives the full variable domain: ETGVTQSPTHLIKTRGQQVTLRCSSQSGHNTVSWYQQALGQGPQFIFQYYREEENGRGNFPPRFSGLQFPNYSSELNVNALELDDSALYLCASSLVGRGANVLTFGAGSRLTVL.